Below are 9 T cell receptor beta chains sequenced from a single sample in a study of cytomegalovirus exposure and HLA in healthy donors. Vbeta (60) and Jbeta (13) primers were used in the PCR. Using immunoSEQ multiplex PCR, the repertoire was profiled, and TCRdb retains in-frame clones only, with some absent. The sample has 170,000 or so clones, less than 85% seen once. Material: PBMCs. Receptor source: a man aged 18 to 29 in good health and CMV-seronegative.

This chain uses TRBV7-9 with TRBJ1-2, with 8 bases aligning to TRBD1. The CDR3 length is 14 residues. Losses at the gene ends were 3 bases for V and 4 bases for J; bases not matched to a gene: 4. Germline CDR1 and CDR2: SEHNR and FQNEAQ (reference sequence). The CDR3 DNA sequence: TGTGCCAGCAGCTTCGGACAGGGTGGCTATGGCTACACCTTC. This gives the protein CASSFGQGGYGYTF.

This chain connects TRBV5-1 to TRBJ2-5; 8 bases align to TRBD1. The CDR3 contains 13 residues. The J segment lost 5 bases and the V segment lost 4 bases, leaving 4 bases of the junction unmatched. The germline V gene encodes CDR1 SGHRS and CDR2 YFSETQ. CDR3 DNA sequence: TGCGCCAGCAGCAGGGACAGGTTCGAGACCCAGTACTTC. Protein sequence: CASSRDRFETQYF.

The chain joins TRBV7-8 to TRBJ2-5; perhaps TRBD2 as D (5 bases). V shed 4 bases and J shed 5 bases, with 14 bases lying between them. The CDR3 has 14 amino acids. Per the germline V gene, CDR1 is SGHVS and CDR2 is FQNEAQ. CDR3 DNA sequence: TGTGCCAGCAGCTCCGGGCGGGTTGGGGAGACCCAGTACTTC. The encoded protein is CASSSGRVGETQYF.

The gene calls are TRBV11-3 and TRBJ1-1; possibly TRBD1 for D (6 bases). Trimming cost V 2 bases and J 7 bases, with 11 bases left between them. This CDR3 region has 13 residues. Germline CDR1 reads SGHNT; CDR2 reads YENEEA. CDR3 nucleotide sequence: TGTGCCAGCAGCTTAAGGGCACAGGGTGAAGCTTTCTTT. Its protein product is CASSLRAQGEAFF.

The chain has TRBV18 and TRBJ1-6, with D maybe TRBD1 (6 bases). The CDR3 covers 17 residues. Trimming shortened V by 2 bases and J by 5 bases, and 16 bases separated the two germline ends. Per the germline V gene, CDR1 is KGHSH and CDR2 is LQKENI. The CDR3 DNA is TGTGCCAGCTCACCAAACATGCCGGGACAAAATAATTCACCCCTCCACTTT. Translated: CASSPNMPGQNNSPLHF. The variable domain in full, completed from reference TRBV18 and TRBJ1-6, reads NAGVMQNPRHLVRRRGQEARLRCSPMKGHSHVYWYRQLPEEGLKFMVYLQKENIIDESGMPKERFSAEFPKEGPSILRIQQVVRGDSAAYFCASSPNMPGQNNSPLHFGNGTRLTVT.

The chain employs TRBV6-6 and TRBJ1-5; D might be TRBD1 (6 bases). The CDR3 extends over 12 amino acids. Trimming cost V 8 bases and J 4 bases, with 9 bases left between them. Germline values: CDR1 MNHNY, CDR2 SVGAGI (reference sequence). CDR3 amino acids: CASEQGNQPQHF. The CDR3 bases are TGTGCCAGCGAACAGGGTAATCAGCCCCAGCATTTT.

Here the CDR3 DNA reads TGTGCCAGCAGCTGGGCGGGACTAAGCTCCTACAATGAGCAGTTCTTC. The encoded protein is CASSWAGLSSYNEQFF. The genes are TRBV27 and TRBJ2-1, with TRBD2 identical over 7 bases. Trimming cost V 6 bases and J 0 bases; bases outside gene matches: 8. From germline, CDR1 is MNHEY and CDR2 SMNVEV (reference sequence). CDR3 length: 16 residues.

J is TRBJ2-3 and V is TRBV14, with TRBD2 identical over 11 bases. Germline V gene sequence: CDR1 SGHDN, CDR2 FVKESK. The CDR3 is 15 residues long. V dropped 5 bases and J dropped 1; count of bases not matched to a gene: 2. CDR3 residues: CASSLGLAGTDTQYF. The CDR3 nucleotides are TGTGCCAGCAGCTTGGGACTAGCGGGCACAGATACGCAGTATTTT.

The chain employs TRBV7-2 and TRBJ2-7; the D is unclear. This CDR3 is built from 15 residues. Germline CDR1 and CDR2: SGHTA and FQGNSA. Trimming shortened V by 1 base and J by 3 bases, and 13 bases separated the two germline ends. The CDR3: CASSLEGTGSYEQYF. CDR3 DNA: TGTGCCAGCAGCTTAGAAGGCACGGGTAGCTACGAGCAGTACTTC.